This T cell receptor beta chain was identified during a study of blood T cell repertoires in COVID-19. Turning to the study itself: COVID-19 samples collected from the United States, Italy and Spain covered acute and convalescent phases. From T cells, B-cell-depleted T cells, or PBMCs came the material, which was cDNA or gDNA.

Seattle enrolled patients during active infection and tracked them longitudinally. The ends lost 1 base at V and 5 bases at J; junction bases unmatched: 4. This CDR3 region has 15 residues. Germline CDR1 is LNHNV and CDR2 is YYDKDF (reference sequence). Original data processing: Amplification of reference gene primers provided the estimated nucleated cell counts. Assay used: immunoSEQ multiplex PCR; TCRdb lists only in-frame clones, some missing. The V and J calls and clone size were taken over from that table, and D and trimming were inferred from the DNA. The sample consists of some 300,000 clones, around 90% of them appearing once.

The sequenced material came from peripheral blood. The sequence was collected from a woman aged 50 to 65 with COVID-19, enrolled during active disease. V usage is TRBV15 and J usage is TRBJ2-7; 11 bases line up with TRBD1. CDR3 sequence (DNA): TGTGCCACCAGCAGAGGTAGGACAGGGGGCAACGAGCAGTACTTC. Residues: CATSRGRTGGNEQYF.